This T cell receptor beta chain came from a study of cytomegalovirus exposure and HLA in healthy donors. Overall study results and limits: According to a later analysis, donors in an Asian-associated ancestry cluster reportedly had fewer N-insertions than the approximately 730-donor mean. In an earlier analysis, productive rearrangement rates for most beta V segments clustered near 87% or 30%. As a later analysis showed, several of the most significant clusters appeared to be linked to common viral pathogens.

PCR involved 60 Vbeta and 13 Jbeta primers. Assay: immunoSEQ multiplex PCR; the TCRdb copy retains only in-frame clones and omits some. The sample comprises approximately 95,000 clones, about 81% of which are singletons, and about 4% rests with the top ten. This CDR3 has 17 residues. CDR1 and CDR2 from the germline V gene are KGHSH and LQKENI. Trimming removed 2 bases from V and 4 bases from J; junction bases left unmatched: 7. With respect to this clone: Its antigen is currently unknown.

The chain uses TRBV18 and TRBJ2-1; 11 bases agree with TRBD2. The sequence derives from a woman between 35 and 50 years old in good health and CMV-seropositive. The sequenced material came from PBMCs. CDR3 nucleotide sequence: TGTGCCAGCTCACCAAGGGCGGGACTAGCGGTATACAATGAGCAGTTCTTC. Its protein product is CASSPRAGLAVYNEQFF.